Here is one T cell receptor (beta chain) with its context. Its antigen has not been determined. This CDR3 fails to terminate in the conserved phenylalanine or tryptophan, so it likely reflects a read error. The DNA is left out, because the CDR3 cannot be placed on it with certainty; the CDR3 is given as TCRdb lists it. TCRdb names Illumina HiSeq 2000 as the instrument used. The public reads were run again by TCRdb, first through fastp at Q25 and then through MiXCR, and only productive beta chains were kept. Rows with a matching CDR3 protein are joined into one entry that keeps the most common DNA and genes. Recorded for this sample are more than 9,500 distinct CDR3 sequences; 58% of them occurred a single time. The ten largest clones capture about 60% of the sample. CDR1 and CDR2, per the germline V gene, are SGHTA and FQGTGA. Inclusive of both ends, the CDR3 amounts to 15 amino acids. The record originates from a study of tumor-infiltrating lymphocytes in oesophageal squamous cell carcinoma (dated by TCRdb to the mid-2010s).

The TCR sequence derives from a female donor with esophageal squamous cell carcinoma. The chain couples TRBV7-3 to TRBJ2-7; TRBD1, the table's D call, was not compared with the DNA. Sequencing was carried out using blood. The CDR3 corresponds to CASSLGQGNEQYFGS.